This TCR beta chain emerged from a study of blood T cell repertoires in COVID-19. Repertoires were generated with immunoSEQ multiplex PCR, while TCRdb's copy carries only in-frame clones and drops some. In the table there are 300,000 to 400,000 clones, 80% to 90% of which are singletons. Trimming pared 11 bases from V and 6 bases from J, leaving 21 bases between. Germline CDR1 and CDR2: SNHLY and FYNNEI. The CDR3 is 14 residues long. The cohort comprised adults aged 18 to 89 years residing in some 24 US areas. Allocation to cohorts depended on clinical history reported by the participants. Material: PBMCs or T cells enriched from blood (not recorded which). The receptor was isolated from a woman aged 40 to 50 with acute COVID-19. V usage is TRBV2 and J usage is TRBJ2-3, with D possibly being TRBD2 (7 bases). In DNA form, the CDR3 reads TGTGCCCTAGCGGAGCGAGGGGGTACGGATACGCAGTATTTT. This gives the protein CALAERGGTDTQYF.